This T cell receptor (beta chain) appears in the sequencing data of a study of T cell repertoires in ileal Crohn's disease (dated 2019 in TCRdb). As for the study more broadly: The median duration of disease was about 7.3 years, and at the time of surgery approximately 33% of patients were active smokers. Every patient underwent surgery because of a complication, which was stricturing disease in around 60% and penetrating disease in roughly 39%. Roughly half of the patients were given postoperative therapy, with 15 to 20 on anti-TNF agents and 11 to 12 on thiopurines. TCR repertoire analysis was done in 50 to 70 Crohn's disease patients from a prospective multicentre cohort. Running in parallel with the study was a multicentre cohort set up to find predictors of early endoscopic recurrence following ileocolonic resection. Endoscopic postoperative recurrence was defined by a Rutgeerts score above i0. A total of 170 or so mucosal samples from around 60 patients were sequenced, collected from several sites on the surgical specimen and at postoperative endoscopy.

Here V drops 2 bases and J drops 5 bases, and the junction holds 11 bases not matched to any gene. The germline V gene (reference sequence) sets CDR1 to LNHDA and CDR2 to SQIVND. The CDR3 runs 16 residues from the cysteine to the phenylalanine. Of all the DNA, just the CDR3 is kept, 48 bases in frame from base 1. The table lists this clone with a count of one. What this receptor recognizes is not known. Base qualities are not provided; no much larger clone lies one nucleotide away. Five hundred nanograms of biopsy DNA per sample were submitted for commercial TCRB immunosequencing. Adaptive Biotechnology amplified CDR3 regions from genomic DNA with a two-step multiplex PCR that controlled for amplification bias. Primers covering every V and J gene segment were used in the first PCR, while barcodes and Illumina adapters were added in the second PCR. CDR3 libraries were sequenced on an Illumina instrument. Turning to the authors' computational methods: The analysis drew on both the pipelines supplied by the vendor and custom analysis of the raw data in R/Bioconductor running R version 3.3.0. Clonality, ranging from 0 to 1, was calculated as the inverse of the normalised Shannon entropy of all productive clones. The repertoire share taken up by the top 100 clones defined high-frequency clones, and only clones that passed a 95% confidence test were kept. The Simpson index measured repertoire diversity, and the Morisita-Horn index measured overlap between samples. Not all clones reach the TCRdb copy of this immuneACCESS table, which keeps in-frame sequences only. Checked studies attribute under half of the gap to unresolved V genes and leave the rest unexplained. Clone size and V and J calls were adopted from that table, with D and trimming inferred from the DNA. A total of more than 11,000 clones appear in this sample, roughly 84% of them only once. The ten top clones hold approximately 6.4% of the sample.

Adults with ileal or ileocolonic Crohn's disease and an indication for ileocolonic resection were eligible for inclusion. Before DNA extraction, whole ileal mucosal biopsies were kept frozen at -80 degrees C. Genomic DNA was extracted from frozen whole biopsies with a TRizol-based method and quantified on a NanoDrop 2000 spectrophotometer. What the research found in general, with its limitations: A significantly higher proportion of clonal expansions was observed in active smokers at surgery than in non-smokers (approximately 26% vs 17%, p=0.02). Higher percentages of high-frequency clones at the time of surgery were linked to endoscopic recurrence, and every patient with clonality above 26.8% (18/57) had recurrence. Only a subgroup of patients, of unstated size, had their mucosal CD4 and CD8 T cells sorted and sequenced. Compared with CD4 T cells, sorted CD8 T cells held more high-frequency clones, which suggests that the mucosal expansions were mostly CD8.

This receptor chain uses TRBV19 and TRBJ2-5; TRBD2 matches 7 bases in the middle. The sequenced sample consisted of ileal tissue. This clonotype was obtained from an adult with Crohn's disease. The CDR3 protein is CASSISVAGVLETQYF. The DNA reads as follows: TGTGCCAGTAGTATATCGGTAGCGGGTGTATTGGAGACCCAGTACTTC.